The 21 T cell receptor beta chains in this list originate from one sample, sequenced in a study of T cells in Graves' hyperthyroidism and ophthalmopathy. Template material for amplifying TCR beta CDR3 regions consisted of RNA transcripts. Primed by the HTBI set, a first-round RT-PCR was run on the TCR CDR3. TCRdb used MiXCR to reprocess the multiplex PCR reads, holding one entry per CDR3 protein. The data contain under 700,000 distinct CDR3 sequences, 16% of them singletons. Source material: blood. Source of these receptors: a woman between 18 and 30 years old with Graves' hyperthyroidism.

The sample holds a few counts of this clonotype. The J gene is TRBJ2-6, the V gene TRBV3-1, with a possible D match to TRBD1 (6 bases). V lost 1 base to trimming and J lost 2 bases, with 15 bases between them. This CDR3 has 18 residues. Germline loops: CDR1 LGHDT, CDR2 YNNKEL (reference sequence). The CDR3 DNA follows: TGTGCCAGCAGCCAAGGGGGCCAGGGGTTTCCTGGGGCCAACGTCCTGACTTTC. Protein sequence: CASSQGGQGFPGANVLTF.

This clonotype was recorded at least ten times. The V call is TRBV20-1, the J call TRBJ2-1; 12 bases match TRBD2. The ends lost 7 bases at V and 3 bases at J; junction bases unmatched: 7. The CDR3 is 15 residues long. Germline-derived CDR1 and CDR2 are DFQATT and SNEGSKA (reference sequence). CDR3 sequence (DNA): TGCAGTGGCACGACTAGCGGGAGTTTCTACAATGAGCAGTTCTTC. This sequence encodes CSGTTSGSFYNEQFF.

Many counts were recorded for this clonotype. This rearrangement joins TRBV11-2 to TRBJ2-3; TRBD2 is a possible D gene (6 bases). The CDR3 runs to 15 residues. Germline V lookup: CDR1 SGHAT, CDR2 FQNNGV. Trimming took 6 bases from V and 6 from J, leaving 19 bases between them. For the CDR3, the DNA is TGTGCCAGCAGGACCCTGGGACTTTTTCTCGATACGCAGTATTTT. Its protein product is CASRTLGLFLDTQYF.

This clonotype was recorded many times. This chain links TRBV27 with TRBJ2-7; 9 positions agree with TRBD2. Trimming removed 2 bases from V and 3 bases from J; junction bases left unmatched: 8. In germline, CDR1 is MNHEY, CDR2 SMNVEV (reference sequence). The CDR3 loop spans 16 amino acids. For the CDR3, the DNA is TGTGCCAGCAGTTTAGTCGGGGGACTAGCACGCTACGAGCAGTACTTC. Translated, it gives CASSLVGGLARYEQYF.

This clonotype was picked up many times. The gene calls are TRBV30 and TRBJ1-2; 8 bases fit TRBD1. The germline V gene encodes CDR1 GTSNPN and CDR2 SVGIG (reference sequence). The CDR3 sequence is 13 residues long. The V segment lost 1 base and the J segment 4 bases; nucleotides outside the gene matches: 2. The CDR3 here is CAWSAGGSYGYTF. DNA of the CDR3: TGTGCCTGGAGTGCAGGGGGCAGCTATGGCTACACCTTC.

This clonotype was seen repeatedly, ten times or more. This chain uses TRBV3-1 with TRBJ2-5; 11 bases fit TRBD2. J lost 1 base, V lost 4 bases, and 5 bases had no gene match. The germline CDR1 and CDR2 sequences are LGHDT and YNNKEL (reference sequence). The CDR3 contains 16 residues. The CDR3 sequence: CASSRDLAGGQETQYF. The CDR3 DNA sequence: TGTGCCAGCAGCCGCGACCTAGCGGGAGGCCAAGAGACCCAGTACTTC.

The chain links TRBV11-2 to TRBJ2-7; TRBD1 matches 11 bases. Trimming took 5 bases from V and 5 from J; bases not matched to a gene: 8. Germline V gives CDR1 SGHAT, CDR2 FQNNGV. This CDR3 has 15 amino acids. CDR3 bases: TGTGCCAGCAGCCCACGGACAGGGGGCATCGACGAGCAGTACTTC. As protein: CASSPRTGGIDEQYF.

In this sample, this clonotype turned up many times. V gene TRBV28 combines with J gene TRBJ1-4; D unclear. Per germline, CDR1 MDHEN and CDR2 SYDVKM. V lost 2 bases and J 1 base, leaving 5 bases between the germline ends. The CDR3 runs 14 residues. CDR3 nucleotide sequence: TGTGCCAGCAGTTTAGAGGGAACTAATGAAAAACTGTTTTTT. Translated, it gives CASSLEGTNEKLFF.

The chain uses TRBV28 and TRBJ2-4, with 8 bases identical to TRBD1. The CDR3 spans 14 residues. Germline assignment: CDR1 MDHEN and CDR2 SYDVKM. V dropped 2 bases and J dropped 6; count of bases not matched to a gene: 3. The CDR3 coding sequence is TGTGCCAGCAGTTTAAGGACAGGGATAAACATTCAGTACTTC. Translating gives CASSLRTGINIQYF.

This clonotype was recorded only once. The chain has TRBV4-3 and TRBJ1-4, with 7 bases lining up with TRBD1. This CDR3 contains 15 residues. The ends lost 3 bases at V and 3 bases at J; junction bases unmatched: 4. The germline gives CDR1 LGHNA, CDR2 YSLEER. The CDR3 DNA reads as TGCGCCAGCAGCCACCGACAGGGAGCTAATGAAAAACTGTTTTTT. The encoded protein is CASSHRQGANEKLFF.

This clonotype was counted at least ten times. The CDR3 DNA is TGTGCCAGCAGTTTTCTCGCGACGGATCTCGATGAGCAGTTCTTC. Protein sequence: CASSFLATDLDEQFF. The chain is built from TRBV28 and TRBJ2-1, with D unresolved. The ends were cut back, 3 bases at V and 8 bases at J, with 17 bases in the middle. This CDR3 region has 15 residues. Looked up from germline, CDR1 is MDHEN and CDR2 is SYDVKM.

At least ten counts were recorded for this clonotype. This sequence joins TRBV18 and TRBJ1-2; 7 nucleotides agree with TRBD1. After removal of 4 bases from V and 4 bases from J, the junction contained 9 bases not matched to a gene. The CDR3 runs to 15 residues. CDR1 KGHSH and CDR2 LQKENI come from the germline V gene. The CDR3 DNA reads as TGTGCCAGCTCACGACTGACAGGGTGGGGCTATGGCTACACCTTC. This sequence encodes CASSRLTGWGYGYTF.

V and J are TRBV20-1 and TRBJ2-2; 9 bases fit TRBD1. Germline CDR1 reads DFQATT; CDR2 reads SNEGSKA (reference sequence). This CDR3 region has 16 residues. V trimming: 2 bases; J trimming: 6 bases; junction bases outside the gene matches: 10. Written as DNA, the CDR3 is TGCAGTGCTAGAAATTCCCGGGACAGGGTCGCCGGGGAGCTGTTTTTT. Translation gives CSARNSRDRVAGELFF.

The chain links TRBV6-1 to TRBJ2-5, with 7 bases lining up with TRBD1. Germline V gives CDR1 MNHNS, CDR2 SASEGT. The CDR3 spans 12 residues. With V trimmed by 8 bases and J by 2 bases, 2 bases remained unmatched. CDR3 bases: TGTGCCAGCGAGGGACAGCAAGAGACCCAGTACTTC. Protein sequence: CASEGQQETQYF.

The count of this clonotype is one. V usage is TRBV9 and J usage is TRBJ1-2; maybe TRBD1 (6 bases). The CDR3 has 16 residues. Trimming took 3 bases from V and 8 from J, leaving 23 bases between them. The V gene's germline CDR1 is SGDLS and CDR2 YYNGEE. The CDR3 DNA reads as TGTGCCAGCAGCGCACGGTGGGGGCCCTTTTTGGGGGGCTACACCTTC. Its protein product is CASSARWGPFLGGYTF.

In this sample, this clonotype turned up many times. The rearrangement uses TRBV30 and TRBJ1-1; no clear D gene. Trimming cost V 2 bases and J 4 bases, with 17 bases left between them. The CDR3 is 15 residues long. Germline V gene data show CDR1 as GTSNPN and CDR2 as SVGIG (reference sequence). The CDR3 sequence: CAWSPDPGGITEAFF. Here the CDR3 DNA reads TGTGCCTGGAGTCCTGACCCGGGTGGTATCACTGAAGCTTTCTTT.

At least ten counts were recorded for this clonotype. The gene calls are TRBV3-1 and TRBJ1-3; no clear D. The CDR3 length is 14 residues. CDR1 LGHDT and CDR2 YNNKEL come from the germline V gene (reference sequence). V lost 4 bases and J lost 7, with 14 bases in between. In DNA form, the CDR3 reads TGTGCCAGCAGCCCCACCCAGCGTTGGAACACCATATATTTT. It codes for CASSPTQRWNTIYF.

This clonotype appeared a few times. The CDR3 here is CASSLTYTGELFF. DNA for the CDR3: TGTGCCAGCAGTTTGACTTACACCGGGGAGCTGTTTTTT. The J gene is TRBJ2-2, the V gene TRBV6-2 or TRBV6-3; D gene unclear. The germline V gene has CDR1 MNHEY and CDR2 SVGEGT. CDR3 size: 13 residues. Trimming pared 4 bases from V and 3 bases from J, leaving 6 bases between.

This clonotype was detected a few times. V is TRBV14 and J is TRBJ2-3; 8 bases map to TRBD2. The CDR3 consists of 14 residues. J gave up 9 bases and V 0 bases, and 5 bases lay outside the gene matches. Looked up from germline, CDR1 is SGHDN and CDR2 is FVKESK. CDR3 DNA: TGTGCCAGCAGCCAAGATATAGCGGGGATAACGCAGTATTTT. Translating it yields CASSQDIAGITQYF. Full variable domain (rest looked up from reference TRBV14 and TRBJ2-3): EAGVTQFPSHSVIEKGQTVTLRCDPISGHDNLYWYRRVMGKEIKFLLHFVKESKQDESGMPNNRFLAERTGGTYSTLKVQPAELEDSGVYFCASSQDIAGITQYFGPGTRLTVL.

This clonotype was seen at least ten times. The chain recombines TRBV6-5 with TRBJ2-7; D assignment may be TRBD1 or TRBD2 (5 bases each). The V gene's germline CDR1 is MNHEY and CDR2 SVGAGI. The germline V and J ends were trimmed by 0 bases and 6 bases, with 12 bases remaining between them. The CDR3 length is 14 residues. In DNA, the CDR3 is TGTGCCAGCAGTTACTCGGGACGGACTTCCGAGCAGTACTTC. Protein product: CASSYSGRTSEQYF.

This clonotype was observed a few times. This rearrangement joins TRBV12-3 or TRBV12-4 to TRBJ2-7, with TRBD2 identical over 8 bases. The CDR3 spans 14 residues. V lost 6 bases to trimming and J lost 3 bases; unmatched junction nucleotides: 7. CDR3 loop: CASSHRGGGYEQYF. CDR3 DNA sequence: TGTGCCAGCAGCCATCGGGGGGGAGGCTACGAGCAGTACTTC.